The 7 T cell receptor beta chains given below trace back to one sample, sequenced in a study of graft-versus-host responses after intestinal transplantation. Repertoires were generated with immunoSEQ multiplex PCR, while TCRdb's copy carries only in-frame clones and drops some. This sample carries several thousand clones, about 30% of them seen once, and the ten largest clones take roughly 4.7%. The researchers put around 200,000 CFSE-labeled responder cells into plates with around 200,000 irradiated, violet-dye-labeled stimulator cells. Material: alloreactive CD8+ T cells from a mixed lymphocyte reaction culture, obtained before transplantation. Subset given: CFSE-low proliferating T cells sorted from approximately six-day pre-transplant mixed lymphocyte reaction (GvH or HvG direction). These TCRs come from a human patient who was an organ donor for intestinal transplantation.

The V call is TRBV19, the J call TRBJ1-2; unclear D gene. The CDR3 spans 13 residues. The V end was cut by 6 bases, the J end by 3 bases, with 11 bases between. CDR1 is LNHDA and CDR2 is SQIVND in the germline V gene (reference sequence). CDR3 sequence: CASSPGGYYGYTF. Here the CDR3 DNA reads TGTGCCAGTAGCCCTGGAGGATACTATGGCTACACCTTC.

This clone was counted only a few times. V is TRBV4-2 and J is TRBJ2-7, with 15 bases matching TRBD2. The germline V gene encodes CDR1 LGHNA and CDR2 YNFKEQ. Trimming took 1 base from V and 1 from J; bases not matched to a gene: 2. The CDR3 runs 17 residues. The CDR3 DNA sequence: TGTGCCAGCAGCCAAGGGACTAGCGGGAGGGGATCCTACGAGCAGTACTTC. This sequence encodes CASSQGTSGRGSYEQYF.

The table lists this clone with a few counts. The V and J genes are TRBV5-6 and TRBJ2-7; D might be TRBD1 or TRBD2, each matching 6 bases. CDR1 SGHDT and CDR2 YYEEEE come from the germline V gene. The V end lost 6 bases, the J end lost 2 bases, and 15 bases lay between the germline ends. The CDR3 has 14 amino acids. This CDR3 is CASTWGAKAYEQYF. For the CDR3, the DNA is TGTGCCAGCACTTGGGGGGCAAAGGCCTACGAGCAGTACTTC.

V is TRBV14 and J is TRBJ2-7, with no clear D. The CDR3 is made up of 12 amino acids. Germline V lookup: CDR1 SGHDN, CDR2 FVKESK. Trimming stripped 3 bases from V and 9 bases from J, with 12 bases between. The CDR3 is CASSHADWRQYF. In DNA, the CDR3 is TGTGCCAGCAGCCATGCCGACTGGCGGCAGTACTTC.

This clone came up a few times. The V call is TRBV27, the J call TRBJ2-2; a weak D match, TRBD2 (5 bases). The CDR3 is made up of 14 amino acids. With 9 bases removed from V and 9 bases from J, the gap between germline ends came to 20 bases. From germline, CDR1 is MNHEY and CDR2 SMNVEV (reference sequence). The CDR3: CARTRGFEHRELFF. The CDR3 DNA reads TGTGCCAGGACCCGGGGTTTTGAACACCGGGAGCTGTTTTTT.

The chain recombines TRBV9 with TRBJ2-5, with D perhaps being TRBD1 or TRBD2 (5 bases each). V lost 0 bases and J lost 0, with 9 bases in between. The CDR3 is 15 residues long. Germline V gene lookup returns CDR1 SGDLS and CDR2 YYNGEE. The CDR3 sequence is CASSVAGRNQETQYF. The CDR3, as DNA: TGTGCCAGCAGCGTAGCGGGACGAAACCAAGAGACCCAGTACTTC.

Only a few counts were recorded for this clone. A read error may be the cause here, since a much bigger clone is one base away. The J gene is TRBJ2-5, the V gene TRBV27; the D call may be TRBD1 or TRBD2 (6 bases each). Germline lookup yields CDR1 MNHEY and CDR2 SMNVEV (reference sequence). CDR3 length equals 14 residues. The V gene lost 6 bases and the J gene lost 7 bases, with 18 bases spanning the gap. CDR3 protein: CASRVPTEGGTQYF. In DNA form, the CDR3 reads TGTGCCAGCAGGGTCCCAACGGAGGGGGGGACCCAGTACTTC.